The clone carrying this T cell receptor beta chain was observed once. Its antigen is as yet unknown. With 1 base removed from V and 0 bases from J, the gap between germline ends came to 8 bases. Looked up from germline, CDR1 is SGDLS and CDR2 is YYNGEE. CDR3 length equals 15 residues. The sample belongs to a study of shared clonotypes between healthy human individuals. Findings and limits, study-wide: Larger richness was generally estimated for naive than memory subsets.

Each of the donors was a healthy adult who was HIV-negative and had not had a recent acute infection or vaccination. Within Nashville, Tennessee resided all donors, each a Caucasian adult. A deep-level run was used for the assay. Profiling relied on immunoSEQ multiplex PCR, and the TCRdb table lists in-frame clones only, not all of them. Seen here are fewer than 1.6 million clones, 98% observed once, and the top ten hold approximately 0.38%. The clonotype comes from a man aged 25 to 40 in good health. The specimen sequenced was naive CD4+ T cells sorted from blood. Subset specified: CD45RA+ positively selected. This rearrangement joins TRBV9 to TRBJ1-3, with D unclear. Written as DNA, the CDR3 is TGTGCCAGCAGCGTACTGGGCGCCTCTGGAAACACCATATATTTT. Translated, it gives CASSVLGASGNTIYF.